This entry lists 25 T cell receptor beta chains sequenced from one sample in a study of cytomegalovirus exposure and HLA in healthy donors. It was with 60 Vbeta and 13 Jbeta primers that the PCR ran. The repertoire was sequenced with immunoSEQ multiplex PCR; TCRdb's copy has only in-frame clones and lacks some. The sample includes tens of thousands of clones, roughly 75% seen only once; the top ten take roughly 2.2%. Sequenced input: PBMCs. The receptors come from a man aged 35 to 55 in good health and CMV-seronegative.

The J gene is TRBJ2-4, the V gene TRBV28; TRBD1 is a possible D gene (5 bases). Germline V gene lookup returns CDR1 MDHEN and CDR2 SYDVKM. Trimming removed 1 base from V and 1 base from J, with 11 bases in between. The length of the CDR3 is 16 residues. In DNA form, the CDR3 reads TGTGCCAGCAGTTTATTGACAGCCTCCGCCAAAAACATTCAGTACTTC. Its translation: CASSLLTASAKNIQYF.

This clone was observed once. The chain combines TRBV6-4 with TRBJ1-5; D ambiguous. Per the germline V gene, CDR1 is MRHNA and CDR2 is SNTAGT. This CDR3 comprises 13 residues. V shed 3 bases and J shed 4 bases, with 7 bases lying between them. CDR3 sequence (DNA): TGTGCCAGCAGTGAAATTCCGAATCAGCCCCAGCATTTT. It specifies CASSEIPNQPQHF.

The chain joins TRBV6-6 to TRBJ1-2; tentatively, D is TRBD1 (5 bases). The CDR3 runs 15 residues. The V end was cut by 7 bases, the J end by 0 bases, with 15 bases between. Germline V gives CDR1 MNHNY, CDR2 SVGAGI (reference sequence). The CDR3 bases are TGTGCCAGCAATCGAAGGGGCGAACCTAACTATGGCTACACCTTC. Amino acids: CASNRRGEPNYGYTF.

V usage is TRBV5-1 and J usage is TRBJ2-1, with D possibly matching TRBD1 (5 bases). Trimming stripped 6 bases from V and 6 bases from J, with 7 bases between. There are 11 residues in the CDR3. CDR1 is SGHRS, CDR2 YFSETQ, per germline. CDR3 in DNA: TGCGCCAGCACCGACAGCAATGAGCAGTTCTTC. Translated, it gives CASTDSNEQFF.

The V call is TRBV7-8, the J call TRBJ2-1; 7 bases map to TRBD1. The CDR3 contains 14 residues. Trimming at V came to 5 bases and at J to 7 bases, leaving 8 bases not matched to a gene. Germline V lookup: CDR1 SGHVS, CDR2 FQNEAQ. The CDR3 DNA is TGTGCCAGCAGCAGGCAGGGGGAAGCGAATGAGCAGTTCTTC. This sequence encodes CASSRQGEANEQFF.

This chain uses TRBV7-3 with TRBJ1-1, with D possibly matching TRBD1 (6 bases). V dropped 5 bases and J dropped 0 bases, with 13 bases sitting between them. Germline V gives CDR1 SGHTA, CDR2 FQGTGA. This CDR3 has 15 residues. The CDR3 region is CASSPGDRLNTEAFF. CDR3 DNA: TGTGCCAGCAGCCCCGGCGACAGGCTGAACACTGAAGCTTTCTTT.

V usage is TRBV2 and J usage is TRBJ2-7; the D is unclear. The CDR3 is 15 amino acids. The V end lost 2 bases, the J end lost 0 bases, and 11 bases lay between the germline ends. CDR1 and CDR2 from the germline V gene are SNHLY and FYNNEI. CDR3 amino acids: CASSEIAATSYEQYF. In DNA, the CDR3 is TGTGCCAGCAGTGAAATTGCGGCTACCTCCTACGAGCAGTACTTC.

The V gene is TRBV7-8, the J gene TRBJ1-2, with D possibly being TRBD1 (5 bases). Germline V gene sequence: CDR1 SGHVS, CDR2 FQNEAQ. The CDR3 has 17 amino acids. Between the trimmed V and J ends, which lost 1 base and 8 bases, there was a span of 23 bases. The CDR3 nucleotides read TGTGCCAGCAGCTTAGTAGGGGCAGGCGGTCCCCCTTTGGGCTACACCTTC. Its protein product is CASSLVGAGGPPLGYTF.

The chain is built from TRBV13 and TRBJ2-3; 9 bases are a match to TRBD2. The CDR3 extends over 17 amino acids. V gave up 5 bases and J gave up 6 bases; unmatched junction bases: 15. Per germline, CDR1 PRHDT and CDR2 FYEKMQ (reference sequence). In nucleotides, the CDR3 is TGTGCCAGCAGCAGCACCTGGGGTAGCGGGGGATCGGATACGCAGTATTTT. It codes for CASSSTWGSGGSDTQYF.

The V call is TRBV27, the J call TRBJ1-5; D call uncertain. This CDR3 spans 17 amino acids. Germline CDR1 is MNHEY and CDR2 is SMNVEV (reference sequence). V lost 4 bases, J lost 1 base, and 17 bases lay in between. The DNA for the CDR3 is TGTGCCAGCAGTTCAATAATGACGGGGTTAAGCAATCAGCCCCAGCATTTT. It is translated as CASSSIMTGLSNQPQHF.

The chain joins TRBV9 to TRBJ2-7; 11 nucleotides match TRBD1. Germline values: CDR1 SGDLS, CDR2 YYNGEE. V dropped 5 bases and J dropped 5; count of bases not matched to a gene: 6. The CDR3 extends over 14 amino acids. CDR3 protein: CASRVDRGPHEQYF. CDR3 nucleotides: TGTGCCAGCAGAGTGGACAGGGGGCCACACGAGCAGTACTTC.

This clone turned up a few times. Distinct nucleotide sequences in the sample also encode this CDR3. The chain is built from TRBV10-1 and TRBJ2-5; no reliable D call. The CDR3 spans 13 residues. The V end was cut by 2 bases, the J end by 2 bases, with 6 bases between. The V gene's germline CDR1 is WNHNN and CDR2 SYGVQD (reference sequence). The CDR3 DNA is TGCGCCAGCAGTGAGGGGCAGCAAGAGACCCAGTACTTC. It translates to CASSEGQQETQYF.

This chain joins TRBV5-1 and TRBJ2-7, with TRBD1 as a possible D gene (6 bases). Germline V lookup: CDR1 SGHRS, CDR2 YFSETQ. Trimming removed 4 bases at V and 6 bases at J, with 17 bases between. The CDR3 is 14 residues long. The CDR3 sequence: CASSGAGVLVEQYF. CDR3 sequence (DNA): TGCGCCAGCAGCGGGGCAGGGGTATTGGTCGAGCAGTACTTC.

The chain couples TRBV12-5 to TRBJ2-5; 7 bases are shared with TRBD2. The J call may be mistaken, given a closer DNA end match to TRBJ2-7. The CDR3 length is 16 residues. CDR1 and CDR2 from the germline V gene are LGHNT and FRNRAP. CDR3 nucleotide sequence: TGTGCTAGTGGTTTGGTACGGGGTAGCGGGCGCTACGAGCAGTACTTC. As protein: CASGLVRGSGRYEQYF.

The chain employs TRBV7-2 and TRBJ2-1; D is unclear. The CDR3 has 14 residues. V was clipped by 3 bases and J by 4 bases, with 10 bases between them. Germline assignment: CDR1 SGHTA and CDR2 FQGNSA. The CDR3 spells CASSFRSPYNEQFF. CDR3 DNA sequence: TGTGCCAGCAGCTTCCGTAGCCCATACAATGAGCAGTTCTTC.

The chain employs TRBV4-1 and TRBJ1-1; D ambiguous. The CDR3 consists of 14 residues. Germline CDR1 and CDR2: MGHRA and YSYEKL. Trimming took off 0 bases at V and 0 bases at J, with 5 bases between the two ends. DNA for the CDR3: TGCGCCAGCAGCCAAGAAACAGTGAACACTGAAGCTTTCTTT. Its protein is CASSQETVNTEAFF.

There are a few counts of this clone. CDR3 nucleotides: TGTGCCAGCAGCTTAGGAGGGCACACTAATGAAAAACTGTTTTTT. Translating gives CASSLGGHTNEKLFF. The chain couples TRBV7-9 to TRBJ1-4; D not certain. CDR1 SEHNR and CDR2 FQNEAQ come from the germline V gene (reference sequence). The CDR3 contains 15 residues. Trimming took off 1 base at V and 2 bases at J, with 8 bases between the two ends.

The chain uses TRBV7-6 and TRBJ2-7, with D perhaps matching TRBD2 (6 bases). The CDR3 runs 16 residues. V was cut by 4 bases and J by 2 bases, with 18 bases left in between. Germline-derived CDR1 and CDR2 are SGHVS and FNYEAQ. The chain's CDR3 is CASSSDPSSVAYEQYF. The CDR3 nucleotides read TGTGCCAGCAGCTCAGATCCGTCTAGCGTCGCCTACGAGCAGTACTTC.

CDR3 residues: CASRFSDRGTEAFF. CDR3 sequence (DNA): TGTGCCAGCAGATTCTCAGACAGGGGTACTGAAGCTTTCTTT. The chain employs TRBV6-5 and TRBJ1-1; TRBD1 aligns across 8 bases. The CDR3 loop spans 14 amino acids. Germline loops: CDR1 MNHEY, CDR2 SVGAGI. J was trimmed by 5 bases and V by 6 bases; bases with no gene match: 8.

The rearrangement joins TRBV11-2 to TRBJ2-4; D gene ambiguous. This CDR3 contains 15 residues. V was pared by 5 bases and J by 7 bases, with 18 bases between. Germline CDR1 SGHAT, CDR2 FQNNGV. Here the CDR3 reads CASSPPVLARNIQYF. The CDR3 coding sequence is TGTGCCAGCAGCCCCCCAGTTTTGGCGCGGAACATTCAGTACTTC.

The chain links TRBV6-5 to TRBJ1-2; D ambiguous. V was pared by 6 bases and J by 8 bases, with 16 bases between. The CDR3 sequence is 13 residues long. Per the germline V gene, CDR1 is MNHEY and CDR2 is SVGAGI. The chain's CDR3 is CASRPGAGEGYTF. DNA for the CDR3: TGTGCCAGCAGGCCGGGAGCTGGGGAGGGCTACACCTTC.

The J gene is TRBJ1-1, the V gene TRBV5-1; 8 bases are shared with TRBD1. The CDR3 covers 17 residues. The V and J ends lost 2 bases and 10 bases, in that order; junction bases with no gene match: 19. Germline V gene sequence: CDR1 SGHRS, CDR2 YFSETQ. This CDR3 is CASSFVWRRQGRLGAFF. CDR3 nucleotide sequence: TGCGCCAGCAGCTTTGTTTGGCGCAGACAGGGGAGGTTGGGAGCTTTCTTT.

V usage is TRBV6-1 and J usage is TRBJ2-5, with 12 bases that match TRBD2. The CDR3 has 13 residues. Germline assignment: CDR1 MNHNS and CDR2 SASEGT. The V and J ends lost 10 bases and 5 bases, in that order; junction bases with no gene match: 5. The CDR3 DNA reads TGTGCCACACTAGCGGGAGGAGGGGAGACCCAGTACTTC. As protein: CATLAGGGETQYF.

CDR3 sequence (DNA): TGTGCCAGCAGCCCCGGGTTGAGCACAGATACGCAGTATTTT. The encoded protein is CASSPGLSTDTQYF. The rearrangement uses TRBV11-2 and TRBJ2-3; no clear D gene. The CDR3 consists of 14 residues. CDR1 is SGHAT and CDR2 is FQNNGV in the germline V gene. V lost 5 bases, J lost 0 bases, and 9 bases lay in between.

The genes are TRBV5-1 and TRBJ1-2; D is unclear. The CDR3 extends over 14 amino acids. The germline CDR1 and CDR2 sequences are SGHRS and YFSETQ. Trimming pared 1 base from V and 6 bases from J, leaving 13 bases between. CDR3 sequence reads: CASSLYTEANGYTF. CDR3 nucleotides: TGCGCCAGCAGCTTGTATACGGAGGCCAATGGCTACACCTTC.